Here is one TCR beta chain with its context. This specimen belongs to a study of blood T cell repertoires in COVID-19. Turning to the study itself: Sites in the United States, Italy and Spain provided acute and convalescent COVID-19 samples. In each case, the material was cDNA or gDNA derived from T cells, B-cell-depleted T cells, or PBMCs.

CDR1 is SGHAT and CDR2 is FQNNGV in the germline V gene. Trimming took off 2 bases at V and 9 bases at J, with 14 bases between the two ends. The CDR3 consists of 14 residues. Original handling: Amplification from reference gene primers served as the basis for estimated nucleated cell counts. Assay used: immunoSEQ multiplex PCR; TCRdb lists only in-frame clones, some missing. V and J calls plus clone size are reproduced from that table; the DNA served to infer D and trimming. Counted here are some 87,000 clones, roughly nine tenths occurring once; the ten biggest clones make up around 3.4%. The receptor was derived from a woman aged 70 to 79 with acute or convalescent COVID-19. V gene TRBV11-2 combines with J gene TRBJ2-4; tentative D call: TRBD1 (5 bases). The sequenced sample consisted of peripheral blood. CDR3 protein: CASSLYQDMSIQYF. The DNA of the CDR3 is TGTGCCAGCAGCTTATATCAGGACATGAGCATTCAGTACTTC. Full variable domain (missing parts from reference TRBV11-2 and TRBJ2-4): EAGVAQSPRYKIIEKRQSVAFWCNPISGHATLYWYQQILGQGPKLLIQFQNNGVVDDSQLPKDRFSAERLKGVDSTLKIQPAKLEDSAVYLCASSLYQDMSIQYFGAGTRLSVL.